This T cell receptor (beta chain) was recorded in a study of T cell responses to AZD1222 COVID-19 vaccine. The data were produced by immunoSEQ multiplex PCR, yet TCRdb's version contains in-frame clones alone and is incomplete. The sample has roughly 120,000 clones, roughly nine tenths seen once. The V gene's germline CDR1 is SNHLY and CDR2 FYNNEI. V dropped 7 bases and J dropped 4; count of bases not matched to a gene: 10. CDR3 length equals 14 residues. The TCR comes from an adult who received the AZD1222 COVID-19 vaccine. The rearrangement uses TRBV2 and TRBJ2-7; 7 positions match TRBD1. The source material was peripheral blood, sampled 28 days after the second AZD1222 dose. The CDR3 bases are TGTGCCAGCAAAGAGGGACAGAGAATTTACGAGCAGTACTTC. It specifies CASKEGQRIYEQYF.